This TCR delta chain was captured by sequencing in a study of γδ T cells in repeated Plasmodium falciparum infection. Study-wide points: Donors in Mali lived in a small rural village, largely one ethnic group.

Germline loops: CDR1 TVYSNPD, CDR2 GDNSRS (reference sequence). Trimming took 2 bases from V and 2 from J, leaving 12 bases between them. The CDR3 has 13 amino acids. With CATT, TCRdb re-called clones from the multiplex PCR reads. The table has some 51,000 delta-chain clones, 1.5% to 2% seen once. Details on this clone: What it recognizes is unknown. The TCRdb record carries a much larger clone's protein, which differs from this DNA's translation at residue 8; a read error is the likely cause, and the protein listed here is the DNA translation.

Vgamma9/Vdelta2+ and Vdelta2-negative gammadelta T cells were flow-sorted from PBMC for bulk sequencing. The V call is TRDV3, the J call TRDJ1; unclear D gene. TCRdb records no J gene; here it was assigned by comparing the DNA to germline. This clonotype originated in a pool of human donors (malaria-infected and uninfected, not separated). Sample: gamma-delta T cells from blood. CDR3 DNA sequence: TGTGCCTTTTCCCCCGGCCGGACCGATAAACTCATCTTT. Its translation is CAFSPGRTDKLIF.